This paragraph reports one T cell receptor (beta chain). Its specificity is not known. This record belongs to a study of cytomegalovirus exposure and HLA in healthy donors. The V end lost 5 bases, the J end lost 4 bases, and 11 bases lay between the germline ends. CDR1 and CDR2 from the germline V gene are LNHDA and SQIVND (reference sequence). The CDR3 loop spans 13 amino acids. Findings and limits, study-wide: With high specificity and sensitivity, the classifier reportedly diagnosed cytomegalovirus status. Most observed TCR sequences were rare, whereas some public TCRs were detected in many donors. Cytomegalovirus association was assigned to approximately 160 TCR beta chains.

Using immunoSEQ multiplex PCR, the repertoire was profiled, and TCRdb retains in-frame clones only, with some absent. In the table there are about 240,000 clones, around 85% of which are singletons. Material: PBMCs. The chain combines TRBV19 with TRBJ1-2, with unresolved D. This sequence originates from a woman aged 30 to 39 in good health and CMV-seropositive. The CDR3 DNA is TGTGCCAGTAGTCGTTTGGAGGTCTATGGCTACACCTTC. Its translation: CASSRLEVYGYTF.